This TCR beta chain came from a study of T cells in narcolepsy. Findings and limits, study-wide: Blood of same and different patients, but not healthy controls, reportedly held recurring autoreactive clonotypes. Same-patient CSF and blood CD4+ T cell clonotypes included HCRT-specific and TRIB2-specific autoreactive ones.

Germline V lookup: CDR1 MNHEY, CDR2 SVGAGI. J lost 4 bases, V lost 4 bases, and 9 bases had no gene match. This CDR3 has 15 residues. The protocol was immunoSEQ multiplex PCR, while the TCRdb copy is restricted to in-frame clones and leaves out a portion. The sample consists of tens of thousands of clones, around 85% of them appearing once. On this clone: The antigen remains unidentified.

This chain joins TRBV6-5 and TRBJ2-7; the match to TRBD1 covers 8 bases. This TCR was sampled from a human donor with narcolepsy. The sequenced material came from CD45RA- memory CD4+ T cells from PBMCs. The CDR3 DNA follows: TGTGCCAGCAGTTTGGCGGCAGGGGGCGGATACGAGCAGTACTTC. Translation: CASSLAAGGGYEQYF.